The 18 T cell receptor beta chains presented below share a single source sample, sequenced in a study of shared clonotypes between healthy human individuals. The table came from immunoSEQ multiplex PCR; TCRdb's copy has only in-frame clones and leaves some out. The table has about 1.4 million clones, over 95% seen once. Sequencing used naive CD4+ T cells sorted from blood. The subset is: CD45RA+ positively selected. These receptors all come from a young man in good health.

The CDR3 is CASSLPPPTGGYTF. CDR3 sequence (DNA): TGTGCCAGCAGCTTACCCCCCCCAACAGGTGGCTACACCTTC. The chain combines TRBV7-9 with TRBJ1-2; weak D call: TRBD1 (5 bases). V was pared by 2 bases and J by 7 bases, with 14 bases between. Germline loops: CDR1 SEHNR, CDR2 FQNEAQ (reference sequence). CDR3 length: 14 residues.

V and J are TRBV6-4 and TRBJ2-4; D unresolved. Germline V gives CDR1 MRHNA, CDR2 SNTAGT. V was cut by 6 bases and J by 5 bases, with 11 bases left in between. This CDR3 has 13 residues. This CDR3 reads CASRQERENIQYF. The CDR3, as DNA: TGTGCCAGCAGGCAAGAACGGGAAAACATTCAGTACTTC.

The V and J genes are TRBV5-6 and TRBJ1-1, with 8 positions matching TRBD1. Germline-derived CDR1 and CDR2 are SGHDT and YYEEEE. V lost 5 bases, J lost 4 bases, and 7 bases stayed unmatched. There are 14 residues in the CDR3. The CDR3 DNA reads as TGTGCCAGCAGGAGGGGACAGGAAAGCACTGAAGCTTTCTTT. It specifies CASRRGQESTEAFF.

About this clone: Other DNA sequences in this specimen translate into the identical CDR3. The chain recombines TRBV18 with TRBJ2-2; perhaps TRBD1 as D (5 bases). The germline V gene encodes CDR1 KGHSH and CDR2 LQKENI. The CDR3 is 15 residues long. V was pared by 1 base and J by 1 base, with 7 bases between. CDR3 loop: CASSPLGQNTGELFF. The CDR3 bases are TGTGCCAGCTCACCACTCGGACAGAACACCGGGGAGCTGTTTTTT.

This clone was observed once. CDR3 coding DNA: TGTGCCAGCAGCGTGACTACTAGCGGGAGGGCCGGGGAGCAGTTCTTC. It codes for CASSVTTSGRAGEQFF. The V call is TRBV9, the J call TRBJ2-1; TRBD2 matches at 13 bases. CDR3 length equals 16 residues. V trimming: 2 bases; J trimming: 10 bases; junction bases outside the gene matches: 9. The V gene's germline CDR1 is SGDLS and CDR2 YYNGEE.

This chain uses TRBV9 with TRBJ2-1; possible D gene TRBD2, 5 bases. The CDR3 runs 15 residues. Trimming took 0 bases from V and 0 from J, leaving 7 bases between them. Germline lookup yields CDR1 SGDLS and CDR2 YYNGEE. The CDR3 DNA reads as TGTGCCAGCAGCGTAGCGGCGGGCTCCTACAATGAGCAGTTCTTC. It translates to CASSVAAGSYNEQFF.

V is TRBV5-1 and J is TRBJ2-1, with 13 bases lining up with TRBD2. This CDR3 is built from 16 residues. J lost 8 bases, V lost 8 bases, and 13 bases had no gene match. Germline V lookup: CDR1 SGHRS, CDR2 YFSETQ. CDR3 nucleotide sequence: TGCGCCAGTCAAGAATCCGGGACTAGCGGGATCTATGAGCAGTTCTTC. It specifies CASQESGTSGIYEQFF.

The J gene is TRBJ2-3, the V gene TRBV28; the D gene is possibly TRBD2 (5 bases). The CDR3 has 15 residues. Germline V gives CDR1 MDHEN, CDR2 SYDVKM. V shed 4 bases and J shed 5 bases, with 16 bases lying between them. The chain's CDR3 is CASSSPGLALDTQYF. In DNA form, the CDR3 reads TGTGCCAGCAGTTCGCCCGGGCTAGCTTTAGATACGCAGTATTTT.

The V and J genes are TRBV18 and TRBJ1-3; D unclear. Germline V CDR1 and CDR2: KGHSH, LQKENI. V was clipped by 4 bases and J by 2 bases, with 12 bases between them. The CDR3 covers 15 residues. The CDR3 sequence is CASSRGLGPGNTIYF. The DNA for the CDR3 is TGTGCCAGCTCACGAGGGCTAGGTCCTGGAAACACCATATATTTT.

The rearrangement links TRBV10-3 to TRBJ1-1, with no clear D. Germline loops: CDR1 ENHRY, CDR2 SYGVKD. This CDR3 is built from 13 residues. The ends were cut back, 10 bases at V and 2 bases at J, with 14 bases in the middle. The CDR3 is CATGGLYNTEAFF. CDR3 bases: TGTGCCACGGGCGGGCTTTACAACACTGAAGCTTTCTTT.

The chain combines TRBV5-1 with TRBJ2-5, with TRBD1 matching 9 bases. V lost 4 bases, J lost 0 bases, and 7 bases stayed unmatched. Germline CDR1 reads SGHRS; CDR2 reads YFSETQ. This CDR3 spans 16 amino acids. The CDR3 DNA reads TGCGCCAGCAGCCGGCTCGGACAGGGGAACCAAGAGACCCAGTACTTC. Its translation: CASSRLGQGNQETQYF.

This sequence joins TRBV19 and TRBJ2-1; 14 positions match TRBD2. This CDR3 has 15 residues. CDR1 and CDR2 (germline): LNHDA, SQIVND (reference sequence). V lost 7 bases to trimming and J lost 10 bases; unmatched junction nucleotides: 9. Here the CDR3 reads CASNTPGLAGVEQFF. The DNA of the CDR3 is TGTGCCAGTAACACGCCGGGACTAGCGGGAGTAGAGCAGTTCTTC.

The V and J genes are TRBV19 and TRBJ1-2, with D tentatively TRBD1 (6 bases). The germline V gene encodes CDR1 LNHDA and CDR2 SQIVND (reference sequence). Trimming cost V 7 bases and J 4 bases, with 19 bases left between them. The CDR3 totals 15 residues. CDR3 in amino acids: CASTSGRTDLYGYTF. The CDR3, as DNA: TGTGCCAGTACTTCCGGTCGGACAGACCTCTATGGCTACACCTTC.

This rearrangement joins TRBV5-5 to TRBJ2-5; 9 positions match TRBD1. The CDR3 runs 16 residues. Germline V gene data show CDR1 as SGHKS and CDR2 as YYEKEE (reference sequence). V was pared by 0 bases and J by 5 bases, with 8 bases of the junction left unmatched. CDR3 sequence reads: CASSLGPGQGMETQYF. The CDR3 DNA sequence: TGTGCCAGCAGCTTGGGACCGGGACAGGGCATGGAGACCCAGTACTTC.

The chain has TRBV27 and TRBJ2-3, with D perhaps TRBD1 (6 bases). This CDR3 is 16 amino acids long. CDR1 and CDR2 (germline): MNHEY, SMNVEV (reference sequence). Trimming left V 6 bases short and J 7 bases short, with 23 bases between. For the CDR3, the DNA is TGTGCCAGCAGCCCCAGGGGTGGGGCTAGCCCGAATACGCAGTATTTT. Residues: CASSPRGGASPNTQYF.

The rearrangement links TRBV6-6 to TRBJ2-5; TRBD2 agrees at 14 bases. After removal of 6 bases from V and 5 bases from J, the junction contained 8 bases not matched to a gene. There are 16 residues in the CDR3. The V gene's germline CDR1 is MNHNY and CDR2 SVGAGI (reference sequence). The CDR3 DNA reads as TGTGCCAGCAGCCGACTAGCGGGAGGGCAGGTTGAGACCCAGTACTTC. It yields the protein CASSRLAGGQVETQYF.

The chain couples TRBV4-3 to TRBJ2-3, with 8 bases fitting TRBD1. This CDR3 contains 17 residues. The trim removed 0 bases at V and 3 bases at J, leaving 8 bases unmatched. Germline values: CDR1 LGHNA, CDR2 YSLEER. CDR3 nucleotide sequence: TGCGCCAGCAGCCAAGATCACTGGACAGGGCTAACAGATACGCAGTATTTT. It is translated as CASSQDHWTGLTDTQYF.

The V call is TRBV6-6, the J call TRBJ2-7; 9 bases match TRBD1. Germline assignment: CDR1 MNHNY and CDR2 SVGAGI (reference sequence). CDR3 length equals 14 residues. The V and J ends lost 6 bases and 4 bases, in that order; junction bases with no gene match: 7. CDR3 in DNA: TGTGCCAGCAGCGGGGACAGGGTTCGGTACGAGCAGTACTTC. It codes for CASSGDRVRYEQYF.